What follows is one TCR beta chain and its context. The entry originates in a study of blood T cell repertoires in COVID-19. Germline CDR1 SQVTM, CDR2 ANQGSEA. This CDR3 contains 12 residues. The method was immunoSEQ multiplex PCR; TCRdb's version includes in-frame clones alone and lacks a portion of them. This sample has more than 60,000 clones; 74% occur once, and the top ten carry 2.5% to 3%. The clonotype was recovered from a human donor with acute or convalescent COVID-19. The donor label of this sample is uncertain. The chain recombines TRBV29-1 with TRBJ2-7, with 7 bases lining up with TRBD2. The sample consisted of peripheral blood. The CDR3 sequence: CGGELARYEQYF. CDR3 DNA sequence: TGCGGGGGGGAGCTAGCGAGGTACGAGCAGTACTTC.